This T cell receptor (beta chain) is from a study of T cells in Graves' hyperthyroidism and ophthalmopathy. Study as a whole: Peripheral blood samples were taken at initial diagnosis, prior to any treatment. Study-wide points: Before onset, ophthalmopathy was predicted by the model a median approximately 6.5 months earlier. Most thyroid clonotypes with frequency above 0.001 were detected in blood.

Those with hyperthyroidism were 18 to 65 years old, newly diagnosed, and ill for under 2 months. CDR1 is SEHNR, CDR2 FQNEAQ, per germline (reference sequence). This CDR3 has 14 amino acids. V dropped 6 bases and J dropped 5; count of bases not matched to a gene: 9. TCR beta CDR3 region amplification was performed from RNA transcripts. Primed by the HTBI set, a first-round RT-PCR was run on the TCR CDR3. In TCRdb, the multiplex PCR reads were re-called with MiXCR into one record per CDR3 protein. The sample records a few hundred thousand distinct CDR3 sequences, 15% to 20% being singletons. This clonotype was seen many times. Its cognate antigen is unknown.

The sequence derives from a man between 40 and 49 years old with Graves' hyperthyroidism. The sample consisted of blood. J is TRBJ2-5 and V is TRBV7-9; 7 bases are shared with TRBD1. The DNA for the CDR3 is TGTGCCAGCAGTCAAAGGACAGGTGTGGAGACCCAGTACTTC. This sequence encodes CASSQRTGVETQYF.